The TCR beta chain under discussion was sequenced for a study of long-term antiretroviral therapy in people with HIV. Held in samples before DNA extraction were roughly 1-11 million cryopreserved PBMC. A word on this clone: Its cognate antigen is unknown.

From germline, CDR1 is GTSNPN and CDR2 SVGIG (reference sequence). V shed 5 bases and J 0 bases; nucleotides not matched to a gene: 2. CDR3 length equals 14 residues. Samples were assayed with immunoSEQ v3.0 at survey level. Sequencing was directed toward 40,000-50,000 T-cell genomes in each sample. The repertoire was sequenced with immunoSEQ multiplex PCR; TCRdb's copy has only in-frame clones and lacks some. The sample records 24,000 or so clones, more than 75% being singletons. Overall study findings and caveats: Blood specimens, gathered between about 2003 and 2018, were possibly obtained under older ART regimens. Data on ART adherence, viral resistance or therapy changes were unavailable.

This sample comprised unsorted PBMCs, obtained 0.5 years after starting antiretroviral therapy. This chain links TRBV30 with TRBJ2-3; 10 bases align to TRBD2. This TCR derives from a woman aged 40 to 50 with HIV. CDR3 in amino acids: CAWRTSGSTDTQYF. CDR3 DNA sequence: TGTGCCTGGCGGACTAGCGGTAGCACAGATACGCAGTATTTT.